This T cell receptor beta chain was captured in a study of human T cells and chemical hapten exposure. In this sample, this clonotype turned up many times. Time point indicated: pre-sensitization, week 0. Noted treatment: therapeutic diphenylcyclopropenone sensitization with weekly scalp DPC. Participating donors were patients with alopecia, aged 18 to 70 years, considered appropriate candidates for DPC. A single record per CDR3 protein comes from TCRdb applying MiXCR to the RACE reads. The sample contains over 85,000 distinct CDR3 sequences, about a tenth of which appear only once. From germline, CDR1 is DFQATT and CDR2 SNEGSKA (reference sequence). The junction had 11 bases not matched to a gene; V was cut back by 6 bases and J by 8 bases. This CDR3 has 14 amino acids.

The V gene is TRBV20-1, the J gene TRBJ1-4; TRBD1 agrees at 8 bases. This material consisted of whole blood, taken in connection with sensitization to the hapten diphenylcyclopropenone (DPC). The source is a woman aged 55-70 years with alopecia areata. Some clones in this sample may be carry-over from other donors' samples. The CDR3 loop is CSASDREGYEKLFF. The DNA of the CDR3 is TGCAGTGCATCGGACAGGGAGGGCTACGAAAAACTGTTTTTT.